One sample yielded the 14 T cell receptor beta chains listed below, sequenced in a study of technical replicates of blood from a handful of donors. Clones were sequenced by immunoSEQ multiplex PCR, and TCRdb holds only the in-frame ones, with some missing. The profile covers over 50,000 clones, with nearly 95% appearing a single time and 3.5% to 5% taken by the ten largest. Sequenced input: PBMCs. The receptors stem from a human donor in good health. Some clones in this sample may be carry-over from other donors' samples.

The rearrangement joins TRBV27 to TRBJ2-5; D possibly corresponds to TRBD1 (6 bases). The V and J ends lost 7 bases and 5 bases respectively, with 14 bases between them. In germline, CDR1 is MNHEY, CDR2 SMNVEV (reference sequence). The CDR3 totals 13 residues. CDR3 loop: CASKLQGTETQYF. The DNA of the CDR3 is TGTGCCAGCAAACTACAGGGTACGGAGACCCAGTACTTC.

This clone came up many times. The chain joins TRBV25-1 to TRBJ2-1, with D possibly TRBD1 on 5 matching bases. Looked up from germline, CDR1 is MGHDK and CDR2 is SYGVNS. V lost 2 bases and J 7 bases, leaving 6 bases between the germline ends. This CDR3 is built from 12 residues. The CDR3 is CASSERGNEQFF. The CDR3 DNA follows: TGTGCCAGCAGTGAAAGGGGTAATGAGCAGTTCTTC.

J is TRBJ2-3 and V is TRBV15, with D maybe TRBD2 (6 bases). V lost 3 bases to trimming and J lost 6 bases, with 13 bases between them. Germline V gene sequence: CDR1 LNHNV, CDR2 YYDKDF (reference sequence). The CDR3 is 14 residues long. The CDR3 protein is CATSSVGGVDTQYF. The CDR3 DNA reads TGTGCCACCAGCAGTGTCGGAGGGGTGGATACGCAGTATTTT. Filled out from reference TRBV15 and TRBJ2-3, the complete variable domain reads DAMVIQNPRYQVTQFGKPVTLSCSQTLNHNVMYWYQQKSSQAPKLLFHYYDKDFNNEADTPDNFQSRRPNTSFCFLDIRSPGLGDTAMYLCATSSVGGVDTQYFGPGTRLTVL.

The chain employs TRBV6-5 and TRBJ1-4; no firm D call. Germline CDR1 reads MNHEY; CDR2 reads SVGAGI. V shed 0 bases and J shed 8 bases, with 13 bases lying between them. The CDR3 sequence is 15 residues long. The CDR3 DNA is TGTGCCAGCAGTTACTCGAGTGGAGCCGGAGAAAAACTGTTTTTT. Its protein product is CASSYSSGAGEKLFF.

This chain connects TRBV7-3 to TRBJ2-1; 9 positions agree with TRBD1. Germline V CDR1 and CDR2: SGHTA, FQGTGA. This CDR3 is 17 amino acids long. Germline trimming cut 1 base from V and 5 bases from J; bases unmatched to any gene: 9. The CDR3 DNA reads TGTGCCAGCAGCTTAAGGTGGGGACAGGGCCAGAACAATGAGCAGTTCTTC. Protein: CASSLRWGQGQNNEQFF. Using reference TRBV7-3 and TRBJ2-1 for the parts outside the CDR3, the full variable domain is GAGVSQTPSNKVTEKGKYVELRCDPISGHTALYWYRQSLGQGPEFLIYFQGTGAADDSGLPNDRFFAVRPEGSVSTLKIQRTERGDSAVYLCASSLRWGQGQNNEQFFGPGTRLTVL.

This clone was counted a single time. The V call is TRBV5-4, the J call TRBJ1-1, with D possibly matching TRBD1 (6 bases). CDR3 size: 15 residues. The germline V and J ends were trimmed by 4 bases and 4 bases, with 17 bases remaining between them. The V gene's germline CDR1 is SGHNT and CDR2 YYREEE (reference sequence). The CDR3 DNA sequence: TGTGCCAGCAGCAGATTCAGGGGACCGGGCACTGAAGCTTTCTTT. Translating gives CASSRFRGPGTEAFF.

The chain uses TRBV29-1 and TRBJ2-7; 10 nucleotides align to TRBD1. CDR1 and CDR2 from the germline V gene are SQVTM and ANQGSEA. There are 12 residues in the CDR3. The V and J ends lost 6 bases and 6 bases, in that order; junction bases with no gene match: 5. The CDR3 DNA reads TGCAGCGTCGGCCGGGACAGGGGCGAGCAGTACTTC. Its protein is CSVGRDRGEQYF.

The chain joins TRBV6-4 to TRBJ1-2, with 8 nucleotides matching TRBD1. CDR3 length: 15 amino acids. CDR1 is MRHNA and CDR2 is SNTAGT in the germline V gene. Trimming removed 2 bases from V and 5 bases from J; junction bases left unmatched: 7. In DNA, the CDR3 is TGTGCCAGCAGTGACGGGCCAGGGGGCGAATATGGCTACACCTTC. This sequence encodes CASSDGPGGEYGYTF.

The rearrangement uses TRBV7-2 and TRBJ2-5; TRBD2 matches at 7 bases. This CDR3 is built from 14 residues. Losses at the gene ends were 5 bases for V and 4 bases for J; bases not matched to a gene: 7. In germline, CDR1 is SGHTA, CDR2 FQGNSA. The CDR3 region has the DNA TGTGCCAGCAGCAAGTGGCTAGCGGCAGAGACCCAGTACTTC. Amino acid sequence: CASSKWLAAETQYF. The full variable domain, in which reference TRBV7-2 and TRBJ2-5 provide the parts outside the CDR3, is GAGVSQSPSNKVTEKGKDVELRCDPISGHTALYWYRQSLGQGLEFLIYFQGNSAPDKSGLPSDRFSAERTGGSVSTLTIQRTQQEDSAVYLCASSKWLAAETQYFGPGTRLLVL.

This clone was recorded once. This chain links TRBV7-3 with TRBJ1-3, with TRBD1 matching over 8 bases. This CDR3 region has 14 residues. V lost 4 bases and J lost 2; bases outside the gene matches: 1. In germline, CDR1 is SGHTA, CDR2 FQGTGA. CDR3 region: CASSSGGPGNTIYF. The CDR3 region has the DNA TGTGCCAGCAGCTCAGGGGGCCCTGGAAACACCATATATTTT. Full variable domain (missing parts from reference TRBV7-3 and TRBJ1-3): GAGVSQTPSNKVTEKGKYVELRCDPISGHTALYWYRQSLGQGPEFLIYFQGTGAADDSGLPNDRFFAVRPEGSVSTLKIQRTERGDSAVYLCASSSGGPGNTIYFGEGSWLTVV.

CDR3 amino acids: CASSPGTGDPYTQYF. The CDR3 nucleotides are TGTGCCAGCAGCCCCGGGACAGGGGATCCTTATACGCAGTATTTT. V is TRBV7-9 and J is TRBJ2-3, with 10 nucleotides matching TRBD1. The length of the CDR3 is 15 residues. The V gene's germline CDR1 is SEHNR and CDR2 FQNEAQ (reference sequence). The trim removed 5 bases at V and 7 bases at J, leaving 9 bases unmatched.

The J gene is TRBJ1-4, the V gene TRBV7-9, with D possibly matching TRBD1 (5 bases). Germline V gene sequence: CDR1 SEHNR, CDR2 FQNEAQ (reference sequence). This CDR3 spans 15 amino acids. V was pared by 4 bases and J by 0 bases, with 9 bases between. This CDR3 reads CASSSGPTTNEKLFF. CDR3 DNA: TGTGCCAGCAGCTCAGGGCCGACAACTAATGAAAAACTGTTTTTT.

This chain links TRBV30 with TRBJ1-2, with 7 bases matching TRBD1. CDR3 length: 15 amino acids. The germline CDR1 and CDR2 sequences are GTSNPN and SVGIG (reference sequence). V trimming: 4 bases; J trimming: 4 bases; junction bases outside the gene matches: 12. The chain's CDR3 is CAWKRRGGGGYGYTF. As DNA, the CDR3 is TGTGCCTGGAAACGACGAGGGGGCGGTGGCTATGGCTACACCTTC. The full variable domain, its missing parts supplied by reference TRBV30 and TRBJ1-2, is SQTIHQWPATLVQPVGSPLSLECTVEGTSNPNLYWYRQAAGRGLQLLFYSVGIGQISSEVPQNLSASRPQDRQFILSSKKLLLSDSGFYLCAWKRRGGGGYGYTFGSGTRLTVV.

The chain carries TRBV5-6 and TRBJ1-4; 8 bases align to TRBD1. Germline V CDR1 and CDR2: SGHDT, YYEEEE. Unmatched junction bases numbered 7, after V lost 2 bases and J lost 4 bases. This CDR3 has 16 amino acids. The CDR3 is CASSFARGQVNEKLFF. CDR3 in DNA: TGTGCCAGCAGCTTCGCCAGGGGACAGGTTAATGAAAAACTGTTTTTT.